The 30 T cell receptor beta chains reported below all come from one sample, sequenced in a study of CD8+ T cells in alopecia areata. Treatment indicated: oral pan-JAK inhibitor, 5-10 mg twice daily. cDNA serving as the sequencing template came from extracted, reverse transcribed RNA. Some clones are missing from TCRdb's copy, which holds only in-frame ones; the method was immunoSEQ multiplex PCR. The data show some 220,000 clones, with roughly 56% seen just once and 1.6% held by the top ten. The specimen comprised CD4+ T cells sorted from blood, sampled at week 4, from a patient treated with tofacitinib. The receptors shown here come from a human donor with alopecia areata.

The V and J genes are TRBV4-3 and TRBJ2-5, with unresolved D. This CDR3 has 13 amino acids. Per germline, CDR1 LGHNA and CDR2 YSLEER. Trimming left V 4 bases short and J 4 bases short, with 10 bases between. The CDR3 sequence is CASSPQWGETQYF. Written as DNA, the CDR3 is TGCGCCAGCAGCCCTCAATGGGGAGAGACCCAGTACTTC.

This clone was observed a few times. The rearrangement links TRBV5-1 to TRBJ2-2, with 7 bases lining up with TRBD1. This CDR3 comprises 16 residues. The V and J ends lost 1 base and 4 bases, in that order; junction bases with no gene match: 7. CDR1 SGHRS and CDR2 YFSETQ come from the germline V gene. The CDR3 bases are TGCGCCAGCAGCTTGAAATCGACAGGGATCACCGGGGAGCTGTTTTTT. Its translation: CASSLKSTGITGELFF.

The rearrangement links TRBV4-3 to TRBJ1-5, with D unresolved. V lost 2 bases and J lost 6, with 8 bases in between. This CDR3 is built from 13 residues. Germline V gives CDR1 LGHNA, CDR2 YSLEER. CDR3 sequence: CASSQYITQPQHF. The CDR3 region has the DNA TGCGCCAGCAGCCAATACATTACTCAGCCCCAGCATTTT.

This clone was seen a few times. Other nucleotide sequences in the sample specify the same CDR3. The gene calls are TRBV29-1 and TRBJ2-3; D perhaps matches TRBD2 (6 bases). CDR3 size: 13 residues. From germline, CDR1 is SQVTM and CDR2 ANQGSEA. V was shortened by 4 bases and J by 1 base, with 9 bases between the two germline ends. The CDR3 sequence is CSVVGGGTDTQYF. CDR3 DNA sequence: TGCAGCGTTGTAGGCGGGGGCACAGATACGCAGTATTTT.

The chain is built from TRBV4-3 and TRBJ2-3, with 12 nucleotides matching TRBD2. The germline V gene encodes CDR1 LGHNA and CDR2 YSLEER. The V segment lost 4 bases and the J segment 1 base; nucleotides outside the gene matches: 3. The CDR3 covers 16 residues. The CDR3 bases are TGCGCCAGCAGCCCACGGACTAGCGGGGGCACAGATACGCAGTATTTT. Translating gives CASSPRTSGGTDTQYF.

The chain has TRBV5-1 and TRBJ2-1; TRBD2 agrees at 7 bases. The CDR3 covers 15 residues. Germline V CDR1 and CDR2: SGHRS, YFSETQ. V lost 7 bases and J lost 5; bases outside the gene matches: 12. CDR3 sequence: CASGLTSSGHNEQFF. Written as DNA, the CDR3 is TGCGCCAGCGGACTCACATCTAGCGGCCACAATGAGCAGTTCTTC.

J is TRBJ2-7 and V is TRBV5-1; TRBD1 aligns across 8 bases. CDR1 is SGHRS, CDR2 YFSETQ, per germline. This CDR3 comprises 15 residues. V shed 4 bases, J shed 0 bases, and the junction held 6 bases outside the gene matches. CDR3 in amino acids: CASSVGQEISYEQYF. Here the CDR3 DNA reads TGCGCCAGCAGCGTGGGACAGGAGATCTCCTACGAGCAGTACTTC. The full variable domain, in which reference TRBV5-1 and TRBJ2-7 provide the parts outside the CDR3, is KAGVTQTPRYLIKTRGQQVTLSCSPISGHRSVSWYQQTPGQGLQFLFEYFSETQRNKGNFPGRFSGRQFSNSRSEMNVSTLELGDSALYLCASSVGQEISYEQYFGPGTRLTVT.

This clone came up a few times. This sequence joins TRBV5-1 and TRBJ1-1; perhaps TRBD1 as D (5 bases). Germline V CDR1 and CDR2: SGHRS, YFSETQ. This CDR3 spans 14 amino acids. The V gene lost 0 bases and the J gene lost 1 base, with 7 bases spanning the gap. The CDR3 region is CASSLAGANTEAFF. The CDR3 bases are TGCGCCAGCAGCTTGGCCGGGGCGAACACTGAAGCTTTCTTT.

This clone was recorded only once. The CDR3 DNA sequence: TGTGCCTCAAATACAGGGGTCTATGGCTACACCTTC. Protein: CASNTGVYGYTF. This chain joins TRBV30 and TRBJ1-2, with TRBD1 identical over 7 bases. The germline V gene encodes CDR1 GTSNPN and CDR2 SVGIG (reference sequence). Trimming removed 7 bases from V and 4 bases from J; junction bases left unmatched: 6. The CDR3 contains 12 residues.

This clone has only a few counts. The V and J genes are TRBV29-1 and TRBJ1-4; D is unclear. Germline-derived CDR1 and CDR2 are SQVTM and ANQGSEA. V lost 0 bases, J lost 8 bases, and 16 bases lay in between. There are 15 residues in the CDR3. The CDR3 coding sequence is TGCAGCGTTGAAGAGGACGGTCCCCGTCGGGAAAAACTGTTTTTT. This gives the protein CSVEEDGPRREKLFF.

The DNA for the CDR3 is TGCGCCAGCAGCTTGACCGGTTCCAGCGGAGCAGATACGCAGTATTTT. Translating it yields CASSLTGSSGADTQYF. V gene TRBV5-1 combines with J gene TRBJ2-3; D is perhaps TRBD2 (5 bases). In germline, CDR1 is SGHRS, CDR2 YFSETQ. The CDR3 covers 16 residues. Between the trimmed V and J ends, which lost 1 base and 4 bases, there was a span of 16 bases. Full variable domain (rest looked up from reference TRBV5-1 and TRBJ2-3): KAGVTQTPRYLIKTRGQQVTLSCSPISGHRSVSWYQQTPGQGLQFLFEYFSETQRNKGNFPGRFSGRQFSNSRSEMNVSTLELGDSALYLCASSLTGSSGADTQYFGPGTRLTVL.

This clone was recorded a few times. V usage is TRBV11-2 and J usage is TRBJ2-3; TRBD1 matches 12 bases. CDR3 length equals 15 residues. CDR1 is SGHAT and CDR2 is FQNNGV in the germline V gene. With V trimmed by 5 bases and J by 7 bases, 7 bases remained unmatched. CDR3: CASSQPGQGAYTQYF. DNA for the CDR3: TGTGCCAGCAGCCAGCCGGGACAGGGGGCTTATACGCAGTATTTT.

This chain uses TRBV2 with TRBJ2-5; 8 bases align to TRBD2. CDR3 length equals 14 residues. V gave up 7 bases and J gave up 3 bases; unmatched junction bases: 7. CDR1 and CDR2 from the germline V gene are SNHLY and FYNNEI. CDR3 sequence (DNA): TGTGCCAGCACCCGTACTAGCGGAAAAGAGACCCAGTACTTC. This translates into CASTRTSGKETQYF.

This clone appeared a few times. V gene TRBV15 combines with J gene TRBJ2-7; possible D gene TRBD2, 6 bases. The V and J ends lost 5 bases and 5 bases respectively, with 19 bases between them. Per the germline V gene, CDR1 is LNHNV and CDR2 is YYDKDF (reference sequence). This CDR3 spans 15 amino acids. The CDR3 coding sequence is TGTGCCACCAGCTCCCAGGGCGGGGTTGGCCACGAGCAGTACTTC. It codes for CATSSQGGVGHEQYF.

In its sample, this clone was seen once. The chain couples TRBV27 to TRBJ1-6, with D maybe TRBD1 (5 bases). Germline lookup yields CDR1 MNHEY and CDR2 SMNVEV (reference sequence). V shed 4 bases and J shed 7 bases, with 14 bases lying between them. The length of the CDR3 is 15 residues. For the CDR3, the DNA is TGTGCCAGCAGTTCCGCAGGGTCGACGAATTCACCCCTCCACTTT. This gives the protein CASSSAGSTNSPLHF.

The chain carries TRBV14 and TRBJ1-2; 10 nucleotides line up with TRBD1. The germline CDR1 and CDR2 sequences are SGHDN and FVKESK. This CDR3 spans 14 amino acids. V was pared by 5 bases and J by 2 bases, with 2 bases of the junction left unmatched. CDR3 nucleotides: TGTGCCAGCAGCAGACAGGGGGCAAACTATGGCTACACCTTC. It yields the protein CASSRQGANYGYTF.

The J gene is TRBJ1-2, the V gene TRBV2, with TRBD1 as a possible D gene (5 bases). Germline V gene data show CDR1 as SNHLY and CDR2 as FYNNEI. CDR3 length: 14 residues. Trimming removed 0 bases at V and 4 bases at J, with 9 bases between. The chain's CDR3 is CASSEASTAYGYTF. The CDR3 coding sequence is TGTGCCAGCAGTGAAGCCTCGACAGCCTATGGCTACACCTTC.

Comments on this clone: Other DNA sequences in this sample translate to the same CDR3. The CDR3 nucleotides read TGCAGCGTTGAGGGCAGGTTGAACACTGAAGCTTTCTTT. Amino acid sequence: CSVEGRLNTEAFF. This sequence joins TRBV29-1 and TRBJ1-1; D ambiguous. The germline V and J ends were trimmed by 3 bases and 0 bases, with 8 bases remaining between them. Germline CDR1 and CDR2: SQVTM and ANQGSEA. CDR3 size: 13 residues. Full variable domain (remainder filled in from reference TRBV29-1 and TRBJ1-1): SAVISQKPSRDICQRGTSLTIQCQVDSQVTMMFWYRQQPGQSLTLIATANQGSEATYESGFVIDKFPISRPNLTFSTLTVSNMSPEDSSIYLCSVEGRLNTEAFFGQGTRLTVV.

Here the CDR3 DNA reads TGTGCCAGCAGTTATAAGCCCAGGGACACTGAAGCTTTCTTT. It specifies CASSYKPRDTEAFF. V usage is TRBV6-5 and J usage is TRBJ1-1, with D perhaps TRBD1 (5 bases). The CDR3 extends over 14 amino acids. Germline CDR1 MNHEY, CDR2 SVGAGI. V gave up 3 bases and J gave up 3 bases, with 11 bases separating them.

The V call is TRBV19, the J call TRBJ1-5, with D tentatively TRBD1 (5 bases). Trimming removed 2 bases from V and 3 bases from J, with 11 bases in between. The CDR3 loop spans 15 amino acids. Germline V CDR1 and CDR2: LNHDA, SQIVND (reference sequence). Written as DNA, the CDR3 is TGTGCCAGTAGTATAACTAACGGGGCCAATCAGCCCCAGCATTTT. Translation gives CASSITNGANQPQHF.

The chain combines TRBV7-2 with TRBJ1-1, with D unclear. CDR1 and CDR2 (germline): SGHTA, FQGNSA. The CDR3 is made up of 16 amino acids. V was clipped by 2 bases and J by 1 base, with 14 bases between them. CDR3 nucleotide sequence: TGTGCCAGCAGCTTACGATGGCACACGACGAACACTGAAGCTTTCTTT. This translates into CASSLRWHTTNTEAFF.

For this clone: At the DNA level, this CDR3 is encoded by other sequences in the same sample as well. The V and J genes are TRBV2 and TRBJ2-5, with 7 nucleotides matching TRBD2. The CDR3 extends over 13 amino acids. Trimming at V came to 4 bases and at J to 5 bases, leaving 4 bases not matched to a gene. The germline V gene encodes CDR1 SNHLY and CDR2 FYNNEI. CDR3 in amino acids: CASSGGRGETQYF. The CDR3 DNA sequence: TGTGCCAGCAGTGGCGGGAGAGGGGAGACCCAGTACTTC. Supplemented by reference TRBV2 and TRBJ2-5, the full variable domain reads EPEVTQTPSHQVTQMGQEVILRCVPISNHLYFYWYRQILGQKVEFLVSFYNNEISEKSEIFDDQFSVERPDGSNFTLKIRSTKLEDSAMYFCASSGGRGETQYFGPGTRLLVL.

The DNA of the CDR3 is TGTGCCTGGACTACGGCCGGGGAAGCTTTCTTT. It encodes CAWTTAGEAFF. This chain connects TRBV30 to TRBJ1-1; no clear D gene. Germline CDR1 GTSNPN, CDR2 SVGIG (reference sequence). V dropped 4 bases and J dropped 8 bases, with 11 bases sitting between them. The CDR3 is 11 residues long.

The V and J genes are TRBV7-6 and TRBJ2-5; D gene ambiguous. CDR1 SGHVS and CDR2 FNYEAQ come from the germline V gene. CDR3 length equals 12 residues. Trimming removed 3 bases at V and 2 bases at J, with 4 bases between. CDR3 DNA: TGTGCCAGCAGCTTGACTCAAGAGACCCAGTACTTC. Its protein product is CASSLTQETQYF.

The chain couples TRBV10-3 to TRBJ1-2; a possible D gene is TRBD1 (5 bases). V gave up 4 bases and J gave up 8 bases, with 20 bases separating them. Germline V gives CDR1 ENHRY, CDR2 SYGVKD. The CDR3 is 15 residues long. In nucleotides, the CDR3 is TGTGCCATCAGTGCGGGACGGCCCGAGCGATCCGGCTACACCTTC. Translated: CAISAGRPERSGYTF.

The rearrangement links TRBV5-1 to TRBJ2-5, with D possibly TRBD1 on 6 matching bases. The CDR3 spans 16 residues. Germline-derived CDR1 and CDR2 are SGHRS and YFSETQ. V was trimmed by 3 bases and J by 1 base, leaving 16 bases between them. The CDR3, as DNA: TGCGCCAGCAGCTGGGCGACAGGAAACCGCCAAGAGACCCAGTACTTC. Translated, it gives CASSWATGNRQETQYF.

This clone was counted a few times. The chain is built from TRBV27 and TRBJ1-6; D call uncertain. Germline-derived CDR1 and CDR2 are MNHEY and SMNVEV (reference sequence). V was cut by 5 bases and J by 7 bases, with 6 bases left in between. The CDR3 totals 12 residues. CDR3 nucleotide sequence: TGTGCCAGCAGTCAGAGAAATTCACCCCTCCACTTT. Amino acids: CASSQRNSPLHF.

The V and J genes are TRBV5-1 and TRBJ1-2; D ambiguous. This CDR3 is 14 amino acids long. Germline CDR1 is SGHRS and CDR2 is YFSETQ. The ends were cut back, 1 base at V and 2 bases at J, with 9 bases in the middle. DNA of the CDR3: TGCGCCAGCAGCTTGACAGTAGGAAACTATGGCTACACCTTC. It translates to CASSLTVGNYGYTF.

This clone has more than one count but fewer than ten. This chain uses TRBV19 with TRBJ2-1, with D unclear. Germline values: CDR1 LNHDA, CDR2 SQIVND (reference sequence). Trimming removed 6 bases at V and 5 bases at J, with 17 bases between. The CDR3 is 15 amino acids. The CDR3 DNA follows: TGTGCCAGTAGACTACGCGGTTCGGTCCACAATGAGCAGTTCTTC. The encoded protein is CASRLRGSVHNEQFF.

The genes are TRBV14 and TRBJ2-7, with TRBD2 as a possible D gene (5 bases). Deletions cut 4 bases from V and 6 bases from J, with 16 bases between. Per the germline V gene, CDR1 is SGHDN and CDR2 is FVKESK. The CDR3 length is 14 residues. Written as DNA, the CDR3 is TGTGCCAGCAGCCTAGGACGTCATCGGGGCGAGCAGTACTTC. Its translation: CASSLGRHRGEQYF.